This paragraph covers one T cell receptor beta chain sequence. Antigen: not known. This CDR3 spans 14 amino acids. V trimming: 6 bases; J trimming: 3 bases; junction bases outside the gene matches: 4. Germline CDR1 reads MNHNS; CDR2 reads SASEGT. These data are taken from a study of OX40 agonist ivuxolimab in advanced cancers. Study-wide background: Partial responses, seen in three patients, involved one hepatocellular carcinoma and two cutaneous melanomas. Study results and limitations: At 0.1 to 3.0 mg/kg, CD4+ and CD8+ blood T cells expanded clonally by week 6.

TCRdb's copy holds only in-frame clones and misses some; the assay was immunoSEQ multiplex PCR. This table holds 75,000 to 95,000 clones, about 92% found once. This chain joins TRBV6-1 and TRBJ2-2; 7 nucleotides match TRBD1. The TCR comes from an adult with an advanced solid tumor such as melanoma, head and neck, liver or kidney cancer. The sequenced sample was CD4+ or CD8+ T cells sorted from blood, obtained in a trial of the OX40 agonist ivuxolimab. The CDR3 here is CASRRDSHTGELFF. CDR3 nucleotides: TGTGCCAGCAGACGGGACAGCCACACCGGGGAGCTGTTTTTT.